The T cell receptor beta chain described here comes from a study of blood T cell repertoires in COVID-19. Assay: immunoSEQ multiplex PCR; the TCRdb copy retains only in-frame clones and omits some. The sample yields 350,000 to 450,000 clones, 80% to 85% seen once. All recovered Cohort 3 donors got two negative PCRs, got clearance, or saw symptom resolution. Germline lookup yields CDR1 LGHNA and CDR2 YSLEER. J gave up 7 bases and V 1 base, and 13 bases lay outside the gene matches. This CDR3 region has 18 residues. The rearrangement joins TRBV4-3 to TRBJ2-1, with 10 nucleotides matching TRBD1. This TCR was recovered from a woman in her fifties or sixties who had recovered from COVID-19. The sample comprised PBMCs or T cells enriched from blood (not recorded which). CDR3 coding DNA: TGCGCCAGCAGCCAAGGGGGGGTGACAGGGGGCCCAGGAAATGAGCAGTTCTTC. It yields the protein CASSQGGVTGGPGNEQFF.